This T cell receptor beta chain was sequenced in a study of cytomegalovirus exposure and HLA in healthy donors. Trimming cost V 4 bases and J 0 bases; bases outside gene matches: 4. CDR1 and CDR2 from the germline V gene are SGHAT and FQDESV (reference sequence). The CDR3 extends over 16 amino acids. General observations from the study: Sequencing depth roughly uniform across donors was assumed in presence/absence analyses. The listing of 150 or so TCR beta chains classed them as cytomegalovirus-associated. In a later analysis, specific HLA alleles were associated with around 17,000 TCR beta sequences at a 0.05 false discovery rate.

Regarding this clone: Its cognate antigen is unknown.

The PCR made use of 60 Vbeta and 13 Jbeta primers. Method: immunoSEQ multiplex PCR; TCRdb's copy keeps in-frame clones and lacks some. The sample holds around 140,000 clones, approximately 84% seen once. The rearrangement uses TRBV11-1 and TRBJ2-3; TRBD2 aligns across 10 bases. Sequencing was done on a sample of PBMCs. The sequence derives from a man aged 30 to 39 in good health and CMV-seropositive. CDR3 DNA sequence: TGTGCCAGCAGCTCCTGGACTAGCGGAAGCACAGATACGCAGTATTTT. Amino acids: CASSSWTSGSTDTQYF.